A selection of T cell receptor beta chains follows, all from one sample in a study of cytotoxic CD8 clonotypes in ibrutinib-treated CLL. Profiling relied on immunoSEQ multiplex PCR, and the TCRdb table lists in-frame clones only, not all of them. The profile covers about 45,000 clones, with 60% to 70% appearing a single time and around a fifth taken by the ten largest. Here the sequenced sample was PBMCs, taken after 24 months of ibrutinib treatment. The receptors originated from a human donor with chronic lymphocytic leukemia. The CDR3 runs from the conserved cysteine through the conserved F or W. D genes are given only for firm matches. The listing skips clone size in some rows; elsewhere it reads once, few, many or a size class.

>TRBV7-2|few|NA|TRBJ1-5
TGTGCCAGCAGCTTAGTTTGGGGGGCAGCTCAGCCCCAGCATTTT
CASSLVWGAAQPQHF
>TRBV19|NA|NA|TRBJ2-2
TGTGCCAGTACGGCGAGGCTGGACACCGGGGAGCTGTTTTTT
CASTARLDTGELFF
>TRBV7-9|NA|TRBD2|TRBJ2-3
TGTGCCAGCAGCTTATTTGGGACTACCACAGATACGCAGTATTTT
CASSLFGTTTDTQYF
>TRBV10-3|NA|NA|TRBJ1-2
TGTGCCATCAGTGAGTCGAGCGGCGGGAACTATGGCTACACCTTC
CAISESSGGNYGYTF
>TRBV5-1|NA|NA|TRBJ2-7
TGCGCCAGCAGGGGACTTACGCCCTACGAGCAGTACTTC
CASRGLTPYEQYF
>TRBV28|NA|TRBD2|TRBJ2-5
TGTGCCAGCAGGGTAGCGGGAGGGCCTTTCGCGGAGACCCAGTACTTC
CASRVAGGPFAETQYF
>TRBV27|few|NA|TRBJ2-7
TGTGCCAGCAGTTTTGGCCCCCCCATGGAGCAGTACTTC
CASSFGPPMEQYF
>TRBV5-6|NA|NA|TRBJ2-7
TGTGCCAGCACCTTAGGCGGGATTGCCTACGAGCAGTACTTC
CASTLGGIAYEQYF
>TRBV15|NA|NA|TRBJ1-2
TGTGCCACCAGAGTGCTGGGCACAGGCGGCTACACCTTC
CATRVLGTGGYTF
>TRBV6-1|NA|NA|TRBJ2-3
TGTGCCAGCAGTGAAGAAGTAAGGACAGATACGCAGTATTTT
CASSEEVRTDTQYF
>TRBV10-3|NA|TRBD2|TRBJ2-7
TGTGCCACCCTACTAGCGGGGGGCGCTATCTACGAGCAGTACTTC
CATLLAGGAIYEQYF
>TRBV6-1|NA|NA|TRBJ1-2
TGTGCCAGCAGCGTTCGGGGGGAATATGGCTACACCTTC
CASSVRGEYGYTF
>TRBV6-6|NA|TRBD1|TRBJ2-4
TGTGCCAGCAGTCCCGGGACAGGGGGGGACTTC
CASSPGTGGDF
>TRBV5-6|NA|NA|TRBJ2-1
TGTGCCAGCAGCTTGGCGGCGGGAGAGCAGTTCTTC
CASSLAAGEQFF
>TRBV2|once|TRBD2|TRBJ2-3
TGTGCCAGCACGGAGGGCGGGAGGGCAGATACGCAGTATTTT
CASTEGGRADTQYF
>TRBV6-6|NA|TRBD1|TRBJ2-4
TGTGCCAGCAGTTACCCCGGGACAGATCCCTTTCCCATTCAGTACTTC
CASSYPGTDPFPIQYF
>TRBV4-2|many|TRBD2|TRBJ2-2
TGTGCCAGCAGCCGTAACGGGGGGGCCAACACCGGGGAGCTGTTTTTT
CASSRNGGANTGELFF
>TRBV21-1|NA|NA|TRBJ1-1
TGTGCCAGCAGGCTAGGGAGCCTCAGCGGAGCTTTCTTT
CASRLGSLSGAFF
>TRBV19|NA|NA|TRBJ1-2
TGTGCCAGTAGTATAGATCCACAGGTCTATGGCTACACCTTC
CASSIDPQVYGYTF
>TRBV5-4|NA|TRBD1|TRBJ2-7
TGTGCCAGCAGCTTGGAGGGACAGGAGGGCTCCTACGAGCAGTACTTC
CASSLEGQEGSYEQYF
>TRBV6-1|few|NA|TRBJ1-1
TGTGCCAGCTATGAGAGAAAGAACACTGAAGCTTTCTTT
CASYERKNTEAFF
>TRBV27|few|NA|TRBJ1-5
TGTGCCAGCAAGGGCATCTGGCCAGATAATCAGCCCCAGCATTTT
CASKGIWPDNQPQHF
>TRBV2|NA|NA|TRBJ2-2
TGTGCCGGTGGGCTCGAGGTCGCGTCGAGTATGACCGGGGAGCTGTTTTTT
CAGGLEVASSMTGELFF
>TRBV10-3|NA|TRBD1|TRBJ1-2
TGTGCCATCAGTGAGGGACAGGGCAACTATGGCTACACCTTC
CAISEGQGNYGYTF
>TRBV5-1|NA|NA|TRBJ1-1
TGCGCCAGCAGCTTGAGCGGGACCACTGAAGCTTTCTTT
CASSLSGTTEAFF
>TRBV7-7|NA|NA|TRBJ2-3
TGTGCTAGCAGCTCGTATCAATCAAATACGCAGTATTTT
CASSSYQSNTQYF
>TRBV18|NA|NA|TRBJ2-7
TGTGCCAGCTCACCAGATACTACCTCCTACGAGCAGTACTTC
CASSPDTTSYEQYF
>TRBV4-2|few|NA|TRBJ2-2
TGTGCCAGCAGCCAAGACGCGTTTAACACCGGGGAGCTGTTTTTT
CASSQDAFNTGELFF
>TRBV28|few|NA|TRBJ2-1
TGTGCCAGCAGTCCCCTTTCGGCCTACAATGAGCAGTTCTTC
CASSPLSAYNEQFF
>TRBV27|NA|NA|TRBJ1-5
TGTGCCAGCAGTTCGTCGGTACAGTTAGGTGGTCAGCCCCAGCATTTT
CASSSSVQLGGQPQHF
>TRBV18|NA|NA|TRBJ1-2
TGTGCCAGCTCACCCTACGACCGTCGGCTATTTGGCTACACCTTC
CASSPYDRRLFGYTF
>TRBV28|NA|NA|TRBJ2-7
TGTGCCAGCAGGCAAATTTACGAGCAGTACTTC
CASRQIYEQYF
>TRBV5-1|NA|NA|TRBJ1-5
TGCGCCAGCAGCCCCGCCGGGACCTACAATCAGCCCCAGCATTTT
CASSPAGTYNQPQHF
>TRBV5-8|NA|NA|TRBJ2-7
TGTGCCAGCAGCCCTTGGTCCCCCTCCTACGAGCAGTACTTC
CASSPWSPSYEQYF
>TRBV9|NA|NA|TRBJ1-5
TGTGCCAGCAGCGTAGGGGAGACACCTGGCATTCCCCAGCATTTT
CASSVGETPGIPQHF
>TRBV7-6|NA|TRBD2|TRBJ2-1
TGTGCCAGCAGCCCACGGGGCCAAGCGGGGAGGGCCTACAATGAGCAGTTCTTC
CASSPRGQAGRAYNEQFF
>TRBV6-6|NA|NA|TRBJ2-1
TGTGCCAGCGGGGGTAGCTCCTACAATGAGCAGTTCTTC
CASGGSSYNEQFF
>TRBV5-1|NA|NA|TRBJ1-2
TGCGCCAGCAGCTTGGCGGTATTTCCAGGAGCTCTCTATGGCTACACCTTC
CASSLAVFPGALYGYTF
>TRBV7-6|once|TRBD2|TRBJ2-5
TGTGCCAGCAGCTTAGCGTCTAGCGGGGGGCGGTGGGAGACCCAGTACTTC
CASSLASSGGRWETQYF
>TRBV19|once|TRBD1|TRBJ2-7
TGTGCCAGTAGACAGGGGAACGAGCAGTACTTC
CASRQGNEQYF
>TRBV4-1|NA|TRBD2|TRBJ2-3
TGCGCCAGCAGCCAAGGGCTAGCGGGGCTCACAGATACGCAGTATTTT
CASSQGLAGLTDTQYF
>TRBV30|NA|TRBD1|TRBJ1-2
TGTGCCTGGAGGGGGACAGGTTCTTCTAAGTATGGCTACACCTTC
CAWRGTGSSKYGYTF
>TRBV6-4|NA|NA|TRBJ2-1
TGTGCCAGCAGTGAGGCCCAGGGGCCCTACAATGAGCAGTTCTTC
CASSEAQGPYNEQFF
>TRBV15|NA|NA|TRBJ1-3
TGTGCCACCAGCAGAGACCCAGGACAACCTCGTCCTGGAAACACCATATATTTT
CATSRDPGQPRPGNTIYF
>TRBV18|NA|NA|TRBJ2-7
TGTGCCAGCTCACCACCTCAGGGGCCGGGGGACTACGAGCAGTACTTC
CASSPPQGPGDYEQYF
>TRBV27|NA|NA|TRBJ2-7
TGTGCCAGCAGTTTTAAGGGGCCTTCCTACGAGCAGTACTTC
CASSFKGPSYEQYF
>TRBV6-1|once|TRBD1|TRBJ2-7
TGTGCCAGCAGATCAGACAGGGGAGTACACTTC
CASRSDRGVHF
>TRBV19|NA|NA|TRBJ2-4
TGTGCCAGTAGTATAGTAGTGGGAGAGTACATTCAGTACTTC
CASSIVVGEYIQYF
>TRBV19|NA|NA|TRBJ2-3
TGTGCCAGTAGTATGAGGGCGGGGAGAAGTTCAGGAGATACGCAGTATTTT
CASSMRAGRSSGDTQYF
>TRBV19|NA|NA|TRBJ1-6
TGTGCCAGTAGCCGTGGGAGCTCCTATAATTCACCCCTCCACTTT
CASSRGSSYNSPLHF
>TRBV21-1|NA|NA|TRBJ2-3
TGTGCCAGCACATCGACCCGACCAAAAAAAGATACGCAGTATTTT
CASTSTRPKKDTQYF
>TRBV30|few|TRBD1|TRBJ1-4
TGTGCCTGGAGTAACACAGGGGTGGATGAAAAACTGTTTTTT
CAWSNTGVDEKLFF
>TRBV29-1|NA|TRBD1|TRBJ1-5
TGCAGCGTACAGGGGGTCAATCAGCCCCAGCATTTT
CSVQGVNQPQHF